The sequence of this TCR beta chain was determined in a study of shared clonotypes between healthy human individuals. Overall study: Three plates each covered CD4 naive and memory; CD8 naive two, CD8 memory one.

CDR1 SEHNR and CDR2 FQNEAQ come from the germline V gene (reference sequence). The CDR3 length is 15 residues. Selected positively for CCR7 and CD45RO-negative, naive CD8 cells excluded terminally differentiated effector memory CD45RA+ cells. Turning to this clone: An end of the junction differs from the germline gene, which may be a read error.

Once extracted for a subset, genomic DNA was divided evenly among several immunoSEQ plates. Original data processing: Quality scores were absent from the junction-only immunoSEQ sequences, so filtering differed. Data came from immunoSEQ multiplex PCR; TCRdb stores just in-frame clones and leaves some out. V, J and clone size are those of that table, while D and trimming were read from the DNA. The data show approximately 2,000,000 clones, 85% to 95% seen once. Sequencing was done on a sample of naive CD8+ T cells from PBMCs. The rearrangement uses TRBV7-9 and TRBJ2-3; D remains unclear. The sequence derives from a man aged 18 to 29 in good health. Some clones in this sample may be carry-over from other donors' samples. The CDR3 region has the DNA TGTGCCAGCAGATTAGATGTGACTAGCACAGATACGCAGTATTTT. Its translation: CASRLDVTSTDTQYF.